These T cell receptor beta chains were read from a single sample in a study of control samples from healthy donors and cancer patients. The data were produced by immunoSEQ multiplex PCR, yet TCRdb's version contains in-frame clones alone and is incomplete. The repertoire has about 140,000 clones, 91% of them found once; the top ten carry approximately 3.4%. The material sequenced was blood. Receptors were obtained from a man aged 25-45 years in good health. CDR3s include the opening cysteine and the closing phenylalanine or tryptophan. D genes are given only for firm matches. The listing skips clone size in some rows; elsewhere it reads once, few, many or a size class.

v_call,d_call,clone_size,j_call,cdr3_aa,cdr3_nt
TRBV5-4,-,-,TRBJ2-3,CASSFGFRDTDTQYF,TGTGCCAGCAGTTTTGGGTTCAGAGACACAGATACGCAGTATTTT
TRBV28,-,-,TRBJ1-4,CASSPVGYVEKLFF,TGTGCCAGCAGTCCCGTGGGGTACGTTGAAAAACTGTTTTTT
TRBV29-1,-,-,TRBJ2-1,CSVPIGNEQFF,TGCAGCGTTCCCATCGGCAATGAGCAGTTCTTC
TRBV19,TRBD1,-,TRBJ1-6,CASSIDRGRGGNSPLHF,TGTGCCAGTAGTATAGATAGAGGCAGGGGGGGTAATTCACCCCTCCACTTT
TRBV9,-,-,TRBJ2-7,CASSVDQDAAYEQYF,TGTGCCAGCAGCGTAGACCAGGACGCAGCCTACGAGCAGTACTTC
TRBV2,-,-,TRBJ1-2,CASSEDNYGYTF,TGTGCCAGCAGTGAAGACAATTATGGCTACACCTTC
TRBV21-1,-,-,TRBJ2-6,CASSDRGSGANVLTF,TGTGCCAGCAGCGATAGAGGCTCTGGGGCCAACGTCCTGACTTTC
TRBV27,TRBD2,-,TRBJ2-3,CASSLGLTDTQYF,TGTGCCAGCAGCCTGGGACTAACAGATACGCAGTATTTT
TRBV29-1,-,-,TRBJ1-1,CSVEDYEAFF,TGCAGCGTTGAAGATTATGAAGCTTTCTTT
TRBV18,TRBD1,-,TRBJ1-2,CASSPGQDYGYTF,TGTGCCAGCTCGCCGGGACAGGACTATGGCTACACCTTC
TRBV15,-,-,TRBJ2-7,CATSNRDTEYEQYF,TGTGCCACCAGCAACCGGGACACCGAATACGAGCAGTACTTC
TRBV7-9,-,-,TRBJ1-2,CASSPPGQYGYTF,TGTGCCAGCAGTCCCCCAGGACAGTATGGCTACACCTTC
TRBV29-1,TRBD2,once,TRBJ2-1,CSVDGLAVSYNEQFF,TGCAGCGTTGATGGGCTAGCGGTCTCCTACAATGAGCAGTTCTTC
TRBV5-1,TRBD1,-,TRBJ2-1,CASSFPGGASYNEQFF,TGCGCCAGCAGCTTCCCAGGGGGAGCCTCCTACAATGAGCAGTTCTTC
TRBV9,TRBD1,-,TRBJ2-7,CASSPRTGPYEQYF,TGTGCCAGCAGCCCTAGGACAGGGCCCTACGAGCAGTACTTC
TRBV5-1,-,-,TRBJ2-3,CASKSGTSTDTQYF,TGCGCCAGCAAAAGCGGCACTAGCACAGATACGCAGTATTTT
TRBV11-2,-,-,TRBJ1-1,CASSLNLPSIVGSSTEAFF,TGTGCCAGCAGCTTAAACCTCCCCTCAATTGTGGGGTCTTCCACTGAAGCTTTCTTT
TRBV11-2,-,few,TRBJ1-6,CASSALLGRNNSPLHF,TGTGCCAGCAGCGCCCTTTTGGGACGGAATAATTCACCCCTCCACTTT
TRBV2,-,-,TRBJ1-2,CASSEGPIIGGYTF,TGTGCCAGCAGTGAAGGACCTATCATAGGGGGCTACACCTTC
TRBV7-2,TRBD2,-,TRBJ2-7,CASSFERWGLAGPYEQYF,TGTGCCAGCAGCTTCGAGAGGTGGGGCCTAGCGGGGCCCTACGAGCAGTACTTC
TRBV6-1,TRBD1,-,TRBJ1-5,CASSDYRGRNQPQHF,TGTGCCAGCAGTGATTACAGGGGCCGCAATCAGCCCCAGCATTTT
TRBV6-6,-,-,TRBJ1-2,CASSPSGGYNYGYTF,TGTGCCAGCAGCCCTTCGGGAGGATACAACTATGGCTACACCTTC
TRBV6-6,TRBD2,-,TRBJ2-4,CAVDSGGPLAKNIQYF,TGTGCCGTCGATAGCGGGGGGCCTCTAGCCAAAAACATTCAGTACTTC
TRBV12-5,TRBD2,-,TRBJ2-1,CASGHGLVNEQFF,TGTGCTAGCGGTCACGGACTAGTCAATGAGCAGTTCTTC
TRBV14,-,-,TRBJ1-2,CASSQDRTQIDGYTF,TGTGCCAGCAGCCAAGATCGAACCCAAATAGATGGCTACACCTTC
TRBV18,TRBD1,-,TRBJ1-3,CASSQQTGTGNTIYF,TGTGCCAGCTCACAACAGACAGGGACTGGAAACACCATATATTTT
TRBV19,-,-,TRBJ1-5,CASSITGNNQPQHF,TGTGCCAGTAGTATAACAGGGAACAATCAGCCCCAGCATTTT
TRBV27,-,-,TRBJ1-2,CASSPDNYGYTF,TGTGCCAGCAGTCCGGACAACTATGGCTACACCTTC
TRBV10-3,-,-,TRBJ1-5,CAIGQEEDQPQHF,TGTGCCATCGGTCAGGAAGAGGATCAGCCCCAGCATTTT
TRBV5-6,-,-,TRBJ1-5,CASSLRQGLSNQPQHF,TGTGCCAGCAGCTTGCGCCAGGGATTAAGCAATCAGCCCCAGCATTTT
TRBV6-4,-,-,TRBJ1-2,CASSAGVWDGYTF,TGTGCCAGCAGCGCAGGGGTCTGGGATGGCTACACCTTC
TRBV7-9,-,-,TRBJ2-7,CASSSIRGGDHLEQYF,TGTGCCAGCAGCTCGATCAGGGGTGGGGACCACCTGGAGCAGTACTTC
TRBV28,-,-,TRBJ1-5,CASIVPGPGQPQHF,TGTGCCAGCATCGTCCCGGGGCCGGGTCAGCCCCAGCATTTT
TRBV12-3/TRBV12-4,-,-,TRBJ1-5,CASSSGNQPQHF,TGTGCCAGCAGTTCGGGCAATCAGCCCCAGCATTTT
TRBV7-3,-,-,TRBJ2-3,CASSLQFPDTQYF,TGTGCCAGCAGTTTACAGTTCCCAGATACGCAGTATTTT